This is a list of T cell receptor beta chains from one sample in a study of cytomegalovirus exposure and HLA in healthy donors. The data were produced by immunoSEQ multiplex PCR, yet TCRdb's version contains in-frame clones alone and is incomplete. The table has 160,000 or so clones, roughly 84% seen once; the top ten hold 1.5% to 2%. The sample comprised PBMCs. These receptors all stem from a man between 18 and 35 years old in good health and CMV-seronegative. Each CDR3 is given with its conserved first and last residue.

TRBJ1-5 TRBV28 16 CASSSPGAGGNQPQHF
TRBJ2-5 TRBV5-1 15 CASSLEAGGGETQYF
TRBJ2-3 TRBV19 15 CASSITGTGGDTQYF
TRBJ2-3 TRBV28 16 CASYPPTSGSTDTQYF
TRBJ2-7 TRBV18 14 CASSPSGGATEQYF
TRBJ1-5 TRBV30 15 CAWSGGIHGNQPQHF
TRBJ1-3 TRBV2 14 CASSEGDPGNTIYF
TRBJ2-1 TRBV18 15 CASSDSGSSYNEQFF
TRBJ2-7 TRBV7-2 14 CASSLEPSSYEQYF
TRBJ2-7 TRBV4-3 15 CASSQDYRGNDEQYF
TRBJ1-5 TRBV29-1 15 CSAQEGGTGNQPQHF
TRBJ1-4 TRBV5-1 14 CASSRDSYNEKLFF
TRBJ2-5 TRBV7-2 15 CASSPKPAARETQYF
TRBJ1-2 TRBV28 15 CASSFRTGEYYGYTF
TRBJ2-1 TRBV15 11 CATRGGNEQFF
TRBJ2-7 TRBV15 13 CATAGVPAYEQYF
TRBJ2-1 TRBV4-3 15 CASSPRLAGGHEQFF
TRBJ2-5 TRBV6-5 11 CASSSQETQYF
TRBJ1-3 TRBV5-6 15 CASSAAEGSGNTIYF
TRBJ2-1 TRBV4-3 13 CASSQGQGGTQFF
TRBJ2-3 TRBV18 15 CASSPDGIFTDTQYF
TRBJ2-3 TRBV21-1 14 CASSDGGLAYTQYF
TRBJ1-5 TRBV29-1 14 CSVSGGTGNQPQHF
TRBJ2-3 TRBV7-9 14 CASSLGLVGDTQYF
TRBJ2-1 TRBV29-1 12 CSVERNPNEQFF
- TRBV21-1 11 CASSRGYEQYF
TRBJ2-7 TRBV6-1 17 CACSEWWTGDLSYEQYF
TRBJ2-1 TRBV15 16 CATSRLPGQAYNEQFF
TRBJ2-1 TRBV2 18 CASSDGASSYKGYNEQFF
TRBJ1-3 TRBV6-5 13 CASSSPQGNTIYF
TRBJ1-1 TRBV27 14 CASSLIQGFHEAFF
TRBJ2-3 TRBV5-1 14 CASSLGQRADTQYF
TRBJ2-5 TRBV5-4 16 CASSLWGTGLGETQYF
TRBJ1-1 TRBV4-1 15 CASSQAYRGRTEAFF
TRBJ2-5 TRBV5-1 16 CASSSPTGLGEETQYF
TRBJ2-7 TRBV29-1 13 CSVGRDSYYEQYF
TRBJ2-3 TRBV10-3 13 CAIMKVPGDTQYF
TRBJ2-7 TRBV27 13 CASSFGPTSELYF
TRBJ2-7 TRBV19 15 CASSRDRAGDYEQYF
TRBJ1-6 TRBV5-6 14 CASSLVQYNSPLHF
TRBJ2-1 TRBV19 16 CASNSGTYSSYNEQFF
TRBJ2-3 TRBV23-1 14 CASAGTGAADTQYF
TRBJ2-7 TRBV2 11 CASLNRREQYF
TRBJ2-6 TRBV30 15 CAWSPGVSGANVLTF
TRBJ1-4 TRBV19 15 CASSPGQGGGEKLFF